The rows below give T cell receptor beta chains drawn from one sample of a study of CD8 T cells in ankylosing spondylitis. TCRdb redid the calling of the 5' RACE reads with MiXCR, one entry per CDR3 protein. Among about 330,000 distinct CDR3 sequences listed, 7% to 9% were seen once. What was sequenced was blood, either unsorted or a sorted T cell fraction (not recorded which). The receptors here all came from a male donor with ankylosing spondylitis. The CDR3 runs from the conserved cysteine through the conserved F or W. Fields, in order: D gene, J gene, V gene, clone size, CDR3 DNA, CDR3 protein. A D gene is named only where the DNA matches it firmly. Only part of the rows carry a size: once, few, many, or a class if the clone is expanded.

D: .; J: TRBJ1-5; V: TRBV10-3; size: few; DNA: TGTGCCATCAGTGAGAGGGCCTCAGGGATGGGCAATCAGCCCCAGCATTTT; CDR3: CAISERASGMGNQPQHF
D: .; J: TRBJ2-5; V: TRBV7-3; size: few; DNA: TGTGCCAGCAGCTCCGGGGTCCCTGGGACCCAGTACTTC; CDR3: CASSSGVPGTQYF
D: .; J: TRBJ2-5; V: TRBV2; size: many; DNA: TGTGCCAGCAGTGAAGGAATGGCGACCCAGTACTTC; CDR3: CASSEGMATQYF
D: .; J: TRBJ1-1; V: TRBV11-3; size: many; DNA: TGTGCCAGCAGCCCCGACGGGAACACTGAAGCTTTCTTT; CDR3: CASSPDGNTEAFF
D: TRBD1; J: TRBJ2-1; V: TRBV4-1; size: .; DNA: TGCGCCAGCAGCTTTGGTCAGGGGGAAAATGAGCAGTTCTTC; CDR3: CASSFGQGENEQFF
D: .; J: TRBJ2-1; V: TRBV29-1; size: .; DNA: TGCAGCGTTTCACAGGGGAGGTCAGGAGGTGAGCAGTTCTTC; CDR3: CSVSQGRSGGEQFF
D: TRBD2; J: TRBJ2-5; V: TRBV29-1; size: few; DNA: TGCAGCGTGGGACTAGCCGGAGAGACCCAGTACTTC; CDR3: CSVGLAGETQYF
D: TRBD2; J: TRBJ2-5; V: TRBV3-1; size: few; DNA: TGTGCCAGCAGCCCCTGGACTAGCGCGCAAGAGACCCAGTACTTC; CDR3: CASSPWTSAQETQYF
D: .; J: TRBJ1-5; V: TRBV9; size: few; DNA: TGTGCCGGCGGGATTCGGGGGCCTGGCAATCAGCCCCAGCATTTT; CDR3: CAGGIRGPGNQPQHF
D: TRBD1; J: TRBJ1-1; V: TRBV3-1; size: .; DNA: TGTGCCAGCAGCCCCCGGGACAGTATGAACACTGAAGCTTTCTTT; CDR3: CASSPRDSMNTEAFF
D: .; J: TRBJ1-4; V: TRBV6-1; size: .; DNA: TGTGCCAGCAGTGATAAGGGCTTTGCTAATGAAAAACTGTTTTTT; CDR3: CASSDKGFANEKLFF
D: .; J: TRBJ1-2; V: TRBV4-3; size: many; DNA: TGCGCCAGCAGCCAAGATTCTAGTGGGGGCTACACCTTC; CDR3: CASSQDSSGGYTF
D: .; J: TRBJ1-1; V: TRBV4-1; size: many; DNA: TGCGCCAGCAGCCGCGGATTGGGGGCCCCGAACACTGAAGCTTTCTTT; CDR3: CASSRGLGAPNTEAFF
D: TRBD1; J: TRBJ1-2; V: TRBV5-1; size: .; DNA: TGCGCCAGCAGCAAAGGACAGGGAACTAACTATGGCTACACCTTC; CDR3: CASSKGQGTNYGYTF
D: .; J: TRBJ2-3; V: TRBV24-1; size: many; DNA: TGTGCCACCTTTTCGTCGAACAGGTCGGGCACAGATACGCAGTATTTT; CDR3: CATFSSNRSGTDTQYF
D: .; J: TRBJ2-1; V: TRBV7-3; size: few; DNA: TGTGCCAGCAGCTTTGACCTGGGTACCTACAATGAGCAGTTCTTC; CDR3: CASSFDLGTYNEQFF
D: TRBD2; J: TRBJ2-1; V: TRBV7-9; size: many; DNA: TGTGCCAGCATCAACTCCGGGGGGTTATCGTACAATGAGCAGTTCTTC; CDR3: CASINSGGLSYNEQFF
D: TRBD1; J: TRBJ2-1; V: TRBV27; size: many; DNA: TGTGCCAGCAGTTCCAGGGACAGGTTATTTTACAATGAGCAGTTCTTC; CDR3: CASSSRDRLFYNEQFF
D: .; J: TRBJ2-1; V: TRBV5-1; size: .; DNA: TGCGCCAGCCTAGAGGGCCCCAATGAGCAGTTCTTC; CDR3: CASLEGPNEQFF
D: .; J: TRBJ1-1; V: TRBV7-9; size: many; DNA: TGTGCCAGCAGCTTAGAGCGGGCCGCGAACACTGAAGCTTTCTTT; CDR3: CASSLERAANTEAFF
D: .; J: TRBJ2-7; V: TRBV29-1; size: many; DNA: TGCAGCGTTGAATCTGGGACCAACGAGCAGTACTTC; CDR3: CSVESGTNEQYF
D: TRBD2; J: TRBJ2-7; V: TRBV6-2/TRBV6-3; size: few; DNA: TGTGCCAGCAGTGAGCCGACTAGCGGGAGTAAAGTCTACGAGCAGTACTTC; CDR3: CASSEPTSGSKVYEQYF
D: .; J: TRBJ2-7; V: TRBV20-1; size: few; DNA: TGCAGTGCTAGACCGCTCGGGACTTTCAACGAGCAGTACTTC; CDR3: CSARPLGTFNEQYF
D: .; J: TRBJ2-1; V: TRBV6-2/TRBV6-3; size: .; DNA: TGTGCCAGCAGTTACCCCCGAGGATTAGTGGGCAATGAGCAGTTCTTC; CDR3: CASSYPRGLVGNEQFF
D: .; J: TRBJ1-5; V: TRBV20-1; size: .; DNA: TGCAGTGCTAAGGGGGGACACAGGGAACAGCCCCAGCATTTT; CDR3: CSAKGGHREQPQHF
D: TRBD2; J: TRBJ2-1; V: TRBV20-1; size: many; DNA: TGCAGTGCTAGCGGGACTAGCGGGATGTTCTCCTACAATGAGCAGTTCTTC; CDR3: CSASGTSGMFSYNEQFF
D: TRBD2; J: TRBJ2-3; V: TRBV12-3/TRBV12-4; size: .; DNA: TGTGCCAGCAGTTTAGCACTAGCGGCGGCAACAGATACGCAGTATTTT; CDR3: CASSLALAAATDTQYF
D: .; J: TRBJ1-1; V: TRBV12-3/TRBV12-4; size: many; DNA: TGTGCCAGCAGTCCTGAGGGGGTGGGGGAGAACGGGGCTTTCTTT; CDR3: CASSPEGVGENGAFF
D: TRBD1; J: TRBJ2-2; V: TRBV14; size: .; DNA: TGTGCCAGCAGCCTCGGACAGGGTTGGGCCGGGGAGCTGTTTTTT; CDR3: CASSLGQGWAGELFF
D: TRBD2; J: TRBJ2-7; V: TRBV18; size: .; DNA: TGTGCCAGCTCACCCGAGGCGGGAGTCGAGCAGTACTTC; CDR3: CASSPEAGVEQYF
D: .; J: TRBJ2-1; V: TRBV29-1; size: few; DNA: TGCAGCGTTGTTCTAGCTACCTCCTACAATGAGCAGTTCTTC; CDR3: CSVVLATSYNEQFF
D: .; J: TRBJ2-2; V: TRBV7-9; size: few; DNA: TGTGCCAGCAGTAACACAAGGGTGGACGGGGAGCTGTTTTTT; CDR3: CASSNTRVDGELFF
D: .; J: TRBJ2-1; V: TRBV14; size: few; DNA: TGTGCCAGCAGCCAAGCCCTTCGACAGTACAATGAGCAGTTCTTC; CDR3: CASSQALRQYNEQFF
D: .; J: TRBJ2-1; V: TRBV24-1; size: few; DNA: TGTGCCACCAGTGATTTGCGTTCGGGGTTTGAGCAGTTCTTC; CDR3: CATSDLRSGFEQFF
D: TRBD1; J: TRBJ2-4; V: TRBV7-6; size: .; DNA: TGTGCCAGCAGCCGAACGTCGACAGGGACAAACATTCAGTACTTC; CDR3: CASSRTSTGTNIQYF
D: .; J: TRBJ2-2; V: TRBV11-2; size: many; DNA: TGTGCCAGCAGCCAGACTAGGAGAGGGACCGGGGAGCTGTTTTTT; CDR3: CASSQTRRGTGELFF
D: TRBD1; J: TRBJ2-3; V: TRBV5-1; size: .; DNA: TGCGCCAGCAGCTGGCGGACAGGGCGAGATACGCAGTATTTT; CDR3: CASSWRTGRDTQYF
D: .; J: TRBJ1-3; V: TRBV12-3/TRBV12-4; size: few; DNA: TGTGCCAGCAGTCCTCTGAACTCTGGAAACACCATATATTTT; CDR3: CASSPLNSGNTIYF
D: TRBD1; J: TRBJ2-7; V: TRBV5-1; size: .; DNA: TGCGCCAGCAGCCTGGACGGGACAGGGTTGGTGCAGTACTTC; CDR3: CASSLDGTGLVQYF
D: TRBD2; J: TRBJ2-5; V: TRBV4-1; size: .; DNA: TGCGCCAGCAGCCAAGAAAGGGGAGCGGGAGAACCCCGAAGGAAAGAGACCCAGTACTTC; CDR3: CASSQERGAGEPRRKETQYF
D: .; J: TRBJ1-4; V: TRBV2; size: .; DNA: TGTGCCGGCAGTGAATGGGGGCAGAAGGTTGAAAAACTGTTTTTT; CDR3: CAGSEWGQKVEKLFF
D: .; J: TRBJ1-2; V: TRBV6-1; size: .; DNA: TGTGCCAGCAATCCCGGGACCCGATACTATGGCTACACCTTC; CDR3: CASNPGTRYYGYTF
D: .; J: TRBJ1-3; V: TRBV29-1; size: many; DNA: TGCAGCGTTGAAGATAACCGAAACACCATATATTTT; CDR3: CSVEDNRNTIYF
D: .; J: TRBJ2-5; V: TRBV4-3; size: .; DNA: TGCGCCAGCAGCCAAGACTACCGAGAGACCCAGTACTTC; CDR3: CASSQDYRETQYF
D: .; J: TRBJ2-7; V: TRBV7-9; size: many; DNA: TGTGCCAGCAGCCTGTCTACTGAGCAGTACTTC; CDR3: CASSLSTEQYF
D: TRBD2; J: TRBJ2-7; V: TRBV10-3; size: .; DNA: TGTGCCATCAGTGGGACTAGCGGGAGAGGAGGAAAGTACGAGCAGTACTTC; CDR3: CAISGTSGRGGKYEQYF
D: .; J: TRBJ1-5; V: TRBV10-3; size: few; DNA: TGTGCCATCAGCCTCGGGGAATTAGAGCCCCAGCATTTT; CDR3: CAISLGELEPQHF
D: TRBD1; J: TRBJ2-7; V: TRBV20-1; size: .; DNA: TGCAGTGCTTCCCCCGGGACAGGGGAATACGAGCAGTACTTC; CDR3: CSASPGTGEYEQYF
D: .; J: TRBJ1-5; V: TRBV7-2; size: many; DNA: TGTGCCAGCAGCCGAAGGGATGGTCAGCCCCAGCATTTT; CDR3: CASSRRDGQPQHF
D: .; J: TRBJ2-1; V: TRBV12-3/TRBV12-4; size: .; DNA: TGTGCCAGCAGTCTCTCCCCACTGGTAAGCTCCTACAATGAGCAGTTCTTC; CDR3: CASSLSPLVSSYNEQFF
D: TRBD2; J: TRBJ2-2; V: TRBV27; size: .; DNA: TGTGCCAGCAGTTTCAGGTCGGGGCTACTTTTGGAGACTAGCGGGAGAGCGAACACCGGGGAGCTGTTTTTT; CDR3: CASSFRSGLLLETSGRANTGELFF
D: TRBD2; J: TRBJ2-3; V: TRBV4-2; size: .; DNA: TGTGCCAGCAGCCAAGATCGAGGCCCTAGCGGGACAACAGATACGCAGTATTTT; CDR3: CASSQDRGPSGTTDTQYF
D: .; J: TRBJ1-4; V: TRBV2; size: .; DNA: TGTGCCAGCAGCCCGATCGGTCGTGAAAAACTGTTTTTT; CDR3: CASSPIGREKLFF
D: TRBD2; J: TRBJ2-1; V: TRBV7-9; size: few; DNA: TGTGCCAGCAGCCCCCGGGGGGGGGACGAGGAGCAGTTCTTC; CDR3: CASSPRGGDEEQFF